The 17 T cell receptor beta chains in this list originate from one sample, sequenced in a study of T cells in Graves' hyperthyroidism and ophthalmopathy. TCR beta CDR3 regions were amplified from RNA. An initial round of RT-PCR targeting the TCR CDR3 relied on the HTBI primer set. Each CDR3 protein is one row after TCRdb ran MiXCR on the multiplex PCR reads. The sample lists a few hundred thousand distinct CDR3 sequences; roughly an eighth were seen once. Sequencing was done on a sample of blood. The receptor set was obtained from a woman in her thirties or forties with Graves' ophthalmopathy.

This clonotype was detected only a few times. This chain links TRBV3-1 with TRBJ2-7; tentatively, D is TRBD2 (5 bases). CDR3 length: 13 residues. Germline-derived CDR1 and CDR2 are LGHDT and YNNKEL (reference sequence). The germline V and J ends were trimmed by 4 bases and 2 bases, with 9 bases remaining between them. The CDR3 DNA sequence: TGTGCCAGCAGCCCCGGGATCGCCTACGAGCAGTACTTC. This encodes CASSPGIAYEQYF.

Many counts were recorded for this clonotype. J is TRBJ2-2 and V is TRBV6-1; 9 bases agree with TRBD1. The germline gives CDR1 MNHNS, CDR2 SASEGT. The CDR3 runs 15 residues. V lost 6 bases and J lost 2; bases outside the gene matches: 4. The CDR3 nucleotides are TGTGCCAGCAGGTTGGACAGGGGAAACACCGGGGAGCTGTTTTTT. Translating gives CASRLDRGNTGELFF.

This clonotype was seen at least ten times. The V call is TRBV2, the J call TRBJ1-5, with TRBD1 matching 9 bases. The CDR3 consists of 14 residues. V lost 4 bases to trimming and J lost 7 bases; unmatched junction nucleotides: 5. Germline V gene sequence: CDR1 SNHLY, CDR2 FYNNEI. DNA for the CDR3: TGTGCCAGCAGTGGGACAGGGGTGGTACAGCCCCAGCATTTT. This sequence encodes CASSGTGVVQPQHF.

This clonotype has ten or more counts. V usage is TRBV7-2 and J usage is TRBJ2-5; 7 nucleotides match TRBD1. Germline-derived CDR1 and CDR2 are SGHTA and FQGNSA. V lost 5 bases to trimming and J lost 5 bases; unmatched junction nucleotides: 8. There are 14 residues in the CDR3. The CDR3 reads CASSVTGTAETQYF. CDR3 DNA sequence: TGTGCCAGCAGCGTTACCGGGACAGCGGAGACCCAGTACTTC.

This clonotype was counted ten times or more. The chain employs TRBV12-3 or TRBV12-4 and TRBJ2-1, with TRBD1 identical over 10 bases. The CDR3 has 13 amino acids. V lost 4 bases to trimming and J lost 7 bases; unmatched junction nucleotides: 1. The CDR3 spells CASSWDRGNEQFF. Here the CDR3 DNA reads TGTGCCAGCAGTTGGGACAGGGGAAATGAGCAGTTCTTC.

At least ten counts were recorded for this clonotype. V usage is TRBV7-2 and J usage is TRBJ2-7; 9 bases fit TRBD1. The length of the CDR3 is 14 residues. Germline lookup yields CDR1 SGHTA and CDR2 FQGNSA. V was pared by 5 bases and J by 6 bases, with 8 bases of the junction left unmatched. The CDR3 sequence: CASSPGQGVGEQYF. The CDR3 DNA is TGTGCCAGCAGCCCGGGACAGGGAGTTGGCGAGCAGTACTTC. The whole variable domain, filled in from reference TRBV7-2 and TRBJ2-7, reads GAGVSQSPSNKVTEKGKDVELRCDPISGHTALYWYRQSLGQGLEFLIYFQGNSAPDKSGLPSDRFSAERTGGSVSTLTIQRTQQEDSAVYLCASSPGQGVGEQYFGPGTRLTVT.

This clonotype occurred a few times. The chain recombines TRBV4-1 with TRBJ2-4; D unresolved. V was cut by 1 base and J by 0 bases, with 10 bases left in between. This CDR3 contains 16 residues. CDR1 is MGHRA and CDR2 is YSYEKL in the germline V gene. The DNA for the CDR3 is TGCGCCAGCAGCCAAGGCGGTTCACTAGCCAAAAACATTCAGTACTTC. Translating it yields CASSQGGSLAKNIQYF.

This sequence joins TRBV3-1 and TRBJ2-2, with TRBD1 matching over 10 bases. The CDR3 is 16 amino acids. The V segment lost 4 bases and the J segment 4 bases; nucleotides outside the gene matches: 6. Looked up from germline, CDR1 is LGHDT and CDR2 is YNNKEL (reference sequence). In DNA, the CDR3 is TGTGCCAGCAGCCCCCCGGGACAGGGGTTCACCGGGGAGCTGTTTTTT. This translates into CASSPPGQGFTGELFF.

This clonotype was seen many times. The rearrangement links TRBV2 to TRBJ1-6, with TRBD1 as a possible D gene (6 bases). The CDR3 has 14 residues. The V end lost 4 bases, the J end lost 7 bases, and 11 bases lay between the germline ends. Germline V CDR1 and CDR2: SNHLY, FYNNEI. CDR3 in DNA: TGTGCCAGCAGTGTAAACAGGGTGAATTCACCCCTCCACTTT. This gives the protein CASSVNRVNSPLHF.

This clonotype was recorded at least ten times. This chain connects TRBV6-1 to TRBJ1-6; TRBD1 might be the D (5 bases). Deletions cut 2 bases from V and 8 bases from J, with 13 bases between. CDR3 length equals 15 residues. The germline CDR1 and CDR2 sequences are MNHNS and SASEGT. CDR3: CASSELGQGYSPLHF. The CDR3 bases are TGTGCCAGCAGTGAATTGGGCCAGGGATATTCACCCCTCCACTTT.

This clonotype was counted only a few times. The rearrangement joins TRBV20-1 to TRBJ2-5; 8 bases are shared with TRBD2. Germline assignment: CDR1 DFQATT and CDR2 SNEGSKA (reference sequence). The V gene end was trimmed by 3 bases and the J gene end by 2 bases; junction bases not matched to a gene: 8. CDR3 length equals 15 residues. This chain's CDR3 is CSARKTSGFQETQYF. The CDR3 DNA is TGCAGTGCTAGGAAAACTAGCGGCTTTCAAGAGACCCAGTACTTC.

This clonotype has a count of ten or more. This chain uses TRBV24-1 with TRBJ2-1; tentative D call: TRBD2 (7 bases). V gave up 7 bases and J gave up 7 bases, with 16 bases separating them. Germline lookup yields CDR1 KGHDR and CDR2 SFDVKD. The length of the CDR3 is 14 residues. The CDR3 DNA reads TGTGCCACCAGAGGGGCGGGGGCAACGAATGAGCAGTTCTTC. Translating it yields CATRGAGATNEQFF.

The chain is built from TRBV20-1 and TRBJ1-2; no clear D gene. Germline values: CDR1 DFQATT, CDR2 SNEGSKA (reference sequence). The CDR3 has 13 amino acids. Trimming stripped 5 bases from V and 0 bases from J, with 10 bases between. The CDR3 here is CSAPEASNYGYTF. DNA for the CDR3: TGCAGTGCTCCAGAAGCTTCTAACTATGGCTACACCTTC.

This clonotype occurred a few times. The chain is built from TRBV20-1 and TRBJ1-6; the D is unclear. V was cut by 0 bases and J by 13 bases, with 13 bases left in between. This CDR3 comprises 13 residues. Germline lookup yields CDR1 DFQATT and CDR2 SNEGSKA (reference sequence). CDR3 nucleotide sequence: TGCAGTGCTAGAGAAGAGAGCCGGTTCCCCCTCCACTTT. Translating it yields CSAREESRFPLHF.

About this clonotype: This may be a read error, as it is one base from a much larger clone. This chain connects TRBV7-6 to TRBJ1-1, with no clear D. Germline V gene lookup returns CDR1 SGHVS and CDR2 FNYEAQ. The CDR3 spans 15 residues. CDR3 region: CAGSLAVTANTEAFF. The DNA of the CDR3 is TGTGCCGGCAGCTTAGCGGTTACTGCGAACACTGAAGCTTTCTTT.

This chain uses TRBV15 with TRBJ2-1, with a weak D call TRBD2 (7 bases). Germline V gene lookup returns CDR1 LNHNV and CDR2 YYDKDF (reference sequence). The CDR3 loop spans 13 amino acids. V was cut by 8 bases and J by 4 bases, with 12 bases left in between. CDR3 protein: CATGRGEYNEQFF. The CDR3 region has the DNA TGTGCCACCGGGAGGGGGGAATACAATGAGCAGTTCTTC.

This clonotype was found many times. At one boundary the junction diverges from the germline segment, which might be a read error. The chain couples TRBV20-1 to TRBJ2-1; D is unresolved. The germline V gene encodes CDR1 DFQATT and CDR2 SNEGSKA (reference sequence). This CDR3 has 15 amino acids. The chain's CDR3 is CSARRPLASDNEQFF. CDR3 sequence (DNA): TGCAGTGCTCGCCGACCTTTAGCCTCCGACAATGAGCAGTTCTTC.